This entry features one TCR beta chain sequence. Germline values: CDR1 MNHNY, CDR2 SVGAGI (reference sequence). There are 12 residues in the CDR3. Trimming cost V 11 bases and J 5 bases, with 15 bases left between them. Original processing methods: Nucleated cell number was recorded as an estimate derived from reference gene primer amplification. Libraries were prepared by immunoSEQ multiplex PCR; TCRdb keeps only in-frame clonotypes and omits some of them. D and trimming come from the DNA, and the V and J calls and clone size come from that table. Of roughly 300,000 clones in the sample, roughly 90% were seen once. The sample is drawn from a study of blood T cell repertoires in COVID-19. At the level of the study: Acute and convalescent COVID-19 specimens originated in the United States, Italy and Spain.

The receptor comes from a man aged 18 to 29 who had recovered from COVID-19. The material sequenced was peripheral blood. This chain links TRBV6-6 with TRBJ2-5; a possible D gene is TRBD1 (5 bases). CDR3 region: CAVTDSPETQYF. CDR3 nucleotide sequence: TGTGCCGTTACCGACAGCCCCGAGACCCAGTACTTC.